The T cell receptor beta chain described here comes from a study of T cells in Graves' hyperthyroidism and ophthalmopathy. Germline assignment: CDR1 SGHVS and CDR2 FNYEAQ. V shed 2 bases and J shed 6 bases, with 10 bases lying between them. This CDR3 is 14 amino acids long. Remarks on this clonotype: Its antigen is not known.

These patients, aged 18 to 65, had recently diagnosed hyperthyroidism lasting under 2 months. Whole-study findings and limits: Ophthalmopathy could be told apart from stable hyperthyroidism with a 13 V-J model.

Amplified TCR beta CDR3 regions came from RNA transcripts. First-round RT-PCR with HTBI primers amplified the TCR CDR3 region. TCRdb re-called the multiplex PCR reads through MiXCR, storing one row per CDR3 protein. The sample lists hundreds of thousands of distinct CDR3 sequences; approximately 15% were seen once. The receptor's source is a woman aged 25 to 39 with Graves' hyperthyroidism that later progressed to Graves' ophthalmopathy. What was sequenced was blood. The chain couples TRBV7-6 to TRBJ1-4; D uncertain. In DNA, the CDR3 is TGTGCCAGCAGCTTAATATCGGGTGATGAAAAACTGTTTTTT. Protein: CASSLISGDEKLFF.